The source of this TCR beta chain is a study of T cell responses to AZD1222 COVID-19 vaccine. Study outcomes and limitations: Across spike, vaccine-associated CD4 TCRs were found, dominant at 160-218 and 743-854. Sampled repertoires all dated from after the peak T cell response. Spike-specific TCR breadth rose after two AZD1222 doses, and depth rose as well. Of the AZD1222 recipients, only 5 or 6 were seropositive at baseline.

Generated by immunoSEQ multiplex PCR, the TCRdb table keeps only in-frame clones and is missing some. The table shows some 150,000 clones, with around 89% occurring only once. This CDR3 comprises 12 residues. Germline-derived CDR1 and CDR2 are SGDLS and YYNGEE. The junction had 1 base not matched to a gene; V was cut back by 5 bases and J by 8 bases. As for this clone: Its antigen is still unknown.

This clonotype was obtained from an adult in good health. This chain connects TRBV9 to TRBJ1-6; 7 bases map to TRBD1. The input for sequencing was peripheral blood, taken on day 0 of MenACWY control vaccination. The CDR3 DNA follows: TGTGCCAGCAGTGACAGGGATTCACCCCTCCACTTT. Its translation is CASSDRDSPLHF.